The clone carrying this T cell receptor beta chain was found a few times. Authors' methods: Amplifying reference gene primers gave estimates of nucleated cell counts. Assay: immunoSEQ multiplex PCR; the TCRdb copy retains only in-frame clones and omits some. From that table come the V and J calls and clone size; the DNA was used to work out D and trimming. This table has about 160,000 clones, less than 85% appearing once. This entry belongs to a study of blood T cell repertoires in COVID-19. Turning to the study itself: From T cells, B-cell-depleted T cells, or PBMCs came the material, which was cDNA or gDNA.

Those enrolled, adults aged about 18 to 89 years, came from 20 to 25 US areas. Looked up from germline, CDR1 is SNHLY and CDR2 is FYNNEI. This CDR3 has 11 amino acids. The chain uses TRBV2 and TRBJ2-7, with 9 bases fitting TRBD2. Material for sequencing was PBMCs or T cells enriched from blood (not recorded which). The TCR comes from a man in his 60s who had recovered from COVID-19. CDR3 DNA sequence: TGTGGGACTAGCGACTCCTACGAGCAGTACTTC. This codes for CGTSDSYEQYF.